The 25 T cell receptor beta chains below all came from one sample that was sequenced in a study of cytomegalovirus exposure and HLA in healthy donors. The PCR employed 60 Vbeta primers together with 13 Jbeta primers. Data came from immunoSEQ multiplex PCR; TCRdb stores just in-frame clones and leaves some out. In the table there are 120,000 to 150,000 clones, roughly 85% of which are singletons. The sequencing sample was made of PBMCs. The receptors derive from a male donor in good health and CMV-seronegative.

The chain has TRBV6-5 and TRBJ1-2; D ambiguous. The germline gives CDR1 MNHEY, CDR2 SVGAGI. The CDR3 covers 16 residues. The V gene lost 0 bases and the J gene lost 2 bases, with 13 bases spanning the gap. DNA of the CDR3: TGTGCCAGCAGTTACTCGGGCTACGGTTTCAACTATGGCTACACCTTC. It specifies CASSYSGYGFNYGYTF.

The rearrangement uses TRBV5-4 and TRBJ1-2; D is ambiguous. The CDR3 spans 15 residues. CDR1 is SGHNT and CDR2 is YYREEE in the germline V gene (reference sequence). V dropped 1 base and J dropped 5 bases, with 15 bases sitting between them. This CDR3 is CASSLSYGAGYGYTF. The DNA for the CDR3 is TGTGCCAGCAGCTTGAGTTACGGAGCCGGGTATGGCTACACCTTC. Variable domain in full (rest from reference TRBV5-4 and TRBJ1-2): ETGVTQSPTHLIKTRGQQVTLRCSSQSGHNTVSWYQQALGQGPQFIFQYYREEENGRGNFPPRFSGLQFPNYSSELNVNALELDDSALYLCASSLSYGAGYGYTFGSGTRLTVV.

This clone came up once. J is TRBJ1-4 and V is TRBV6-5; possible D gene TRBD1, 6 bases. The CDR3 extends over 15 amino acids. Looked up from germline, CDR1 is MNHEY and CDR2 is SVGAGI. The germline V and J ends were trimmed by 5 bases and 0 bases, with 10 bases remaining between them. The CDR3 here is CASSGQGTTNEKLFF. CDR3 bases: TGTGCCAGCAGTGGCCAGGGGACAACTAATGAAAAACTGTTTTTT.

As concerns this clone: At one end, the junction sequence differs from germline, possibly due to a read error. This chain joins TRBV7-9 and TRBJ1-1; D gene unclear. The CDR3 runs to 13 residues. Germline assignment: CDR1 SEHNR and CDR2 FQNEAQ (reference sequence). In nucleotides, the CDR3 is TGTTCCAGCAGCTTACTGGCCAACACTGAAGCTTTCTTT. Translating it yields CSSSLLANTEAFF. Looking up the rest from reference TRBV7-9 and TRBJ1-1 gives the full variable domain: DTGVSQNPRHKITKRGQNVTFRCDPISEHNRLYWYRQTLGQGPEFLTYFQNEAQLEKSRLLSDRFSAERPKGSFSTLEIQRTEQGDSAMYLCSSSLLANTEAFFGQGTRLTVV.

This clone was seen just once. The chain links TRBV27 to TRBJ1-5, with D tentatively TRBD1 (6 bases). Germline values: CDR1 MNHEY, CDR2 SMNVEV (reference sequence). The CDR3 consists of 14 residues. Trimming pared 3 bases from V and 3 bases from J, leaving 9 bases between. As DNA, the CDR3 is TGTGCCAGCAGTTTGTCAGGGGTCAATCAGCCCCAGCATTTT. The encoded protein is CASSLSGVNQPQHF.

The rearrangement links TRBV29-1 to TRBJ2-1, with TRBD1 identical over 7 bases. Germline V gene sequence: CDR1 SQVTM, CDR2 ANQGSEA. This CDR3 contains 14 residues. With 2 bases clipped from V and 1 base from J, the junction kept 2 bases outside the gene matches. CDR3 DNA sequence: TGCAGCGTTGAAACGACAGGGTCCTACAATGAGCAGTTCTTC. Protein sequence: CSVETTGSYNEQFF.

The chain employs TRBV4-1 and TRBJ1-3; 8 nucleotides line up with TRBD1. V lost 3 bases and J lost 4; bases outside the gene matches: 5. Per the germline V gene, CDR1 is MGHRA and CDR2 is YSYEKL. This CDR3 comprises 15 residues. CDR3 nucleotide sequence: TGCGCCAGCAGCCAGGGACAGGTCGCGGGAAACACCATATATTTT. It translates to CASSQGQVAGNTIYF.

The V call is TRBV19, the J call TRBJ2-7; 11 bases fit TRBD1. Germline CDR1 reads LNHDA; CDR2 reads SQIVND (reference sequence). The CDR3 is 14 amino acids. The J segment lost 2 bases and the V segment lost 10 bases, leaving 7 bases of the junction unmatched. The CDR3 reads CATAPGQGAYEQYF. CDR3 bases: TGTGCCACAGCGCCGGGACAGGGGGCCTACGAGCAGTACTTC. Combining the CDR3 with reference TRBV19 and TRBJ2-7 gives the whole variable domain DGGITQSPKYLFRKEGQNVTLSCEQNLNHDAMYWYRQDPGQGLRLIYYSQIVNDFQKGDIAEGYSVSREKKESFPLTVTSAQKNPTAFYLCATAPGQGAYEQYFGPGTRLTVT.

This chain uses TRBV12-5 with TRBJ1-3, with no clear D. Germline V CDR1 and CDR2: LGHNT, FRNRAP. V was shortened by 6 bases and J by 0 bases, with 18 bases between the two germline ends. This CDR3 region has 17 residues. CDR3 sequence reads: CASGPFPGGASGNTIYF. CDR3 nucleotides: TGTGCTAGTGGACCGTTCCCCGGCGGAGCCTCTGGAAACACCATATATTTT.

The gene calls are TRBV2 and TRBJ2-5, with TRBD1 matching over 9 bases. The CDR3 contains 12 residues. V dropped 8 bases and J dropped 5; count of bases not matched to a gene: 3. Germline CDR1 and CDR2: SNHLY and FYNNEI. The CDR3 sequence: CASGTGRETQYF. The CDR3 DNA follows: TGTGCCAGCGGGACAGGGAGGGAGACCCAGTACTTC.

The DNA of the CDR3 is TGTGCCAGCAGACTCTCCGGGACATCCTACGAGCAGTACTTC. Protein product: CASRLSGTSYEQYF. V usage is TRBV6-1 and J usage is TRBJ2-7; D perhaps matches TRBD1 (6 bases). CDR1 MNHNS and CDR2 SASEGT come from the germline V gene. V was pared by 6 bases and J by 1 base, with 13 bases between. The CDR3 is 14 residues long.

The chain recombines TRBV19 with TRBJ1-5, with a weak D call TRBD1 (5 bases). CDR1 is LNHDA and CDR2 is SQIVND in the germline V gene (reference sequence). The V end was cut by 4 bases, the J end by 0 bases, with 22 bases between. This CDR3 has 19 residues. CDR3 region: CASSSPPVVADISNQPQHF. The DNA for the CDR3 is TGTGCCAGTAGTAGCCCCCCTGTAGTGGCGGACATTAGCAATCAGCCCCAGCATTTT.

This clone turned up a few times. This sequence joins TRBV18 and TRBJ2-5; possible D gene TRBD1, 5 bases. TRBJ2-7 matches the DNA end more closely, so the J call is doubtful. The V gene's germline CDR1 is KGHSH and CDR2 LQKENI. The CDR3 loop spans 13 amino acids. The CDR3: CASSPYKGYEQYF. DNA for the CDR3: TGTGCCAGCTCACCGTACAAGGGGTACGAGCAGTACTTC.

The chain links TRBV7-9 to TRBJ2-5, with no clear D. The J call may be in error: the DNA end matches TRBJ2-7 better. The CDR3 covers 14 residues. Germline V gene sequence: CDR1 SEHNR, CDR2 FQNEAQ (reference sequence). CDR3 sequence reads: CASSLLGDPYEQYF. Here the CDR3 DNA reads TGTGCCAGCAGCTTACTTGGAGACCCCTACGAGCAGTACTTC.

The chain couples TRBV5-1 to TRBJ2-5; 12 bases line up with TRBD1. The germline gives CDR1 SGHRS, CDR2 YFSETQ. The CDR3 consists of 17 residues. Trimming removed 4 bases from V and 3 bases from J; junction bases left unmatched: 10. The CDR3 DNA reads as TGCGCCAGCAGCCAGAACCCCGGGACAGGGGGCGAAGAGACCCAGTACTTC. Encoded protein: CASSQNPGTGGEETQYF.

To note about this clone: One junction end does not reproduce the germline sequence, and a read error may be involved. At the DNA level, this CDR3 is encoded by other sequences in the same sample as well. V is TRBV19 and J is TRBJ1-1; D gene ambiguous. CDR3 length: 15 amino acids. The germline CDR1 and CDR2 sequences are LNHDA and SQIVND (reference sequence). In DNA, the CDR3 is TGTGCCAGTAGTATAGATCAGGCCGGGAACACTGAAGCCTTCTTT. Translation gives CASSIDQAGNTEAFF.

V and J are TRBV2 and TRBJ2-4, with D possibly being TRBD2 (7 bases). V was shortened by 6 bases and J by 8 bases, with 14 bases between the two germline ends. The CDR3 is made up of 13 amino acids. Germline V CDR1 and CDR2: SNHLY, FYNNEI. CDR3 sequence: CASRRGLKDIQYF. Here the CDR3 DNA reads TGTGCCAGCAGGCGGGGGCTAAAAGACATTCAGTACTTC.

As to this clone: At one boundary the junction diverges from the germline segment, which might be a read error. The V call is TRBV7-9, the J call TRBJ1-2, with 8 bases fitting TRBD1. The CDR3 is 15 amino acids. Germline CDR1 is SEHNR and CDR2 is FQNEAQ (reference sequence). The CDR3 spells CSSSLGQGSYYGYTF. Written as DNA, the CDR3 is TGTTCCAGCAGCCTTGGACAGGGATCTTACTATGGCTACACCTTC.

As to this clone: Its ends do not fully match the called genes, so a read error is possible. Other DNA variants within this sample encode the same CDR3. The CDR3 bases are TGCGCCAGCAGCCCGAGGGAGCGGGGATTGACAGACACGCAGTATTTT. Protein: CASSPRERGLTDTQYF. This chain links TRBV5-1 with TRBJ2-3; 7 bases align to TRBD2. Germline values: CDR1 SGHRS, CDR2 YFSETQ. The CDR3 is 16 residues long.

The rearrangement uses TRBV19 and TRBJ1-2; no clear D gene. V was pared by 6 bases and J by 8 bases, with 19 bases between. The CDR3 runs 14 residues. CDR1 is LNHDA and CDR2 is SQIVND in the germline V gene (reference sequence). CDR3 residues: CASRAPGYYMGYTF. CDR3 DNA sequence: TGTGCCAGTAGGGCGCCGGGGTACTACATGGGCTACACCTTC.

The rearrangement uses TRBV6-5 and TRBJ1-2, with a tentative D call TRBD1 (6 bases). Trimming took 6 bases from V and 0 from J, leaving 11 bases between them. CDR3 size: 14 residues. Germline CDR1 MNHEY, CDR2 SVGAGI. CDR3 sequence: CASRLRGSNYGYTF. CDR3 bases: TGTGCCAGCAGACTAAGGGGGTCTAACTATGGCTACACCTTC.

This clone was seen a handful of times. The chain joins TRBV7-9 to TRBJ1-1; weak D call: TRBD1 (6 bases). Trimming removed 5 bases from V and 6 bases from J, with 22 bases in between. The length of the CDR3 is 16 residues. The V gene's germline CDR1 is SEHNR and CDR2 FQNEAQ (reference sequence). The CDR3 DNA reads as TGTGCCAGCAGCCCCCGATCGGACAGCTTCGGCCCTGAAGCTTTCTTT. Translated: CASSPRSDSFGPEAFF. Full variable domain (remainder filled in from reference TRBV7-9 and TRBJ1-1): DTGVSQNPRHKITKRGQNVTFRCDPISEHNRLYWYRQTLGQGPEFLTYFQNEAQLEKSRLLSDRFSAERPKGSFSTLEIQRTEQGDSAMYLCASSPRSDSFGPEAFFGQGTRLTVV.

V usage is TRBV6-6 and J usage is TRBJ2-7, with a weak D call TRBD1 (5 bases). The germline V gene encodes CDR1 MNHNY and CDR2 SVGAGI (reference sequence). The CDR3 runs to 15 residues. V was trimmed by 3 bases and J by 1 base, leaving 13 bases between them. CDR3 DNA: TGTGCCAGCAGTTATCCCAAGGGGCCGTCCTACGAGCAGTACTTC. This translates into CASSYPKGPSYEQYF.

This chain uses TRBV27 with TRBJ2-5; 8 nucleotides match TRBD1. Germline CDR1 MNHEY, CDR2 SMNVEV (reference sequence). The CDR3 has 16 residues. V was pared by 5 bases and J by 3 bases, with 11 bases of the junction left unmatched. The CDR3 loop reads CASSPEDRQGKETQYF. For the CDR3, the DNA is TGTGCCAGCAGTCCCGAGGACCGACAGGGGAAAGAGACCCAGTACTTC.

The rearrangement joins TRBV6-4 to TRBJ1-1; D call uncertain. Trimming removed 5 bases from V and 1 base from J, with 8 bases in between. There are 13 residues in the CDR3. CDR1 and CDR2 from the germline V gene are MRHNA and SNTAGT. The CDR3 region is CASSRGSNTEAFF. DNA of the CDR3: TGTGCCAGCAGTCGCGGGTCGAACACTGAAGCTTTCTTT.